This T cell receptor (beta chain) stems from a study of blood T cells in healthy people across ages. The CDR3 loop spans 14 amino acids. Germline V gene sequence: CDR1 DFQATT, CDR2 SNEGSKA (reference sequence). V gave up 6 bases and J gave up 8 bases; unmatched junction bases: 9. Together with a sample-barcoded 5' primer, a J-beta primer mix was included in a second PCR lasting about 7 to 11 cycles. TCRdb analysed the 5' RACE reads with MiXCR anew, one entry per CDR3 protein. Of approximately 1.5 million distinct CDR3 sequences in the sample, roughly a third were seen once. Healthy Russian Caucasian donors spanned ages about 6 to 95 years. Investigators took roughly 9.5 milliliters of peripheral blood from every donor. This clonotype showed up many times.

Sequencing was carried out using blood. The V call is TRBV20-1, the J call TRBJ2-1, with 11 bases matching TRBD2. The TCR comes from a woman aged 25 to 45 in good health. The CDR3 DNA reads TGCAGTGCCCGACTAGCGGGACTCACGGATGAGCAGTTCTTC. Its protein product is CSARLAGLTDEQFF.